This T cell receptor (beta chain) was found in a study of control samples from healthy donors and cancer patients. The protocol was immunoSEQ multiplex PCR, while the TCRdb copy is restricted to in-frame clones and leaves out a portion. The sample consists of some 150,000 clones, more than 85% of them appearing once. Trimming pared 6 bases from V and 11 bases from J, leaving 16 bases between. Germline CDR1 reads SEHNR; CDR2 reads FQNEAQ (reference sequence). CDR3 length: 12 amino acids. The origin of this receptor is a man aged 30 to 39 in good health. The V and J genes are TRBV7-9 and TRBJ1-1; tentatively, D is TRBD1 (5 bases). Material: blood. The CDR3 coding sequence is TGTGCCAGCAGTGCGGGCCCCGAGGGGGCTTTCTTT. Its translation: CASSAGPEGAFF. Complete variable domain (other parts from reference TRBV7-9 and TRBJ1-1): DTGVSQNPRHKITKRGQNVTFRCDPISEHNRLYWYRQTLGQGPEFLTYFQNEAQLEKSRLLSDRFSAERPKGSFSTLEIQRTEQGDSAMYLCASSAGPEGAFFGQGTRLTVV.